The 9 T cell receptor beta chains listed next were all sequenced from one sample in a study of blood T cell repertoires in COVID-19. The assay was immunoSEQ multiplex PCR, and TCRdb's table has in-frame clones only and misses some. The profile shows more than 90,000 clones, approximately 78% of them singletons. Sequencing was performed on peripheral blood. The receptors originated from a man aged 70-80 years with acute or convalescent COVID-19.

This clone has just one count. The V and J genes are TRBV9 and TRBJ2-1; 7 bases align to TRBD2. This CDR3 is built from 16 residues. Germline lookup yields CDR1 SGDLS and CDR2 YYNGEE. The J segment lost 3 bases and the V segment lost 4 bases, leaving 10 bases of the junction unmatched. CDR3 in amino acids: CASSLTWTSDYNEQFF. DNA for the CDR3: TGTGCCAGCAGCTTAACCTGGACTAGTGACTACAATGAGCAGTTCTTC.

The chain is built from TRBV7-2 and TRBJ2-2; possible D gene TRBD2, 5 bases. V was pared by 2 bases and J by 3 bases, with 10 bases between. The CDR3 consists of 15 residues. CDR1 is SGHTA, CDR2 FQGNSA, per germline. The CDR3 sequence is CASSLRGMDTGELFF. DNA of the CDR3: TGTGCCAGCAGCTTACGGGGTATGGACACCGGGGAGCTGTTTTTT.

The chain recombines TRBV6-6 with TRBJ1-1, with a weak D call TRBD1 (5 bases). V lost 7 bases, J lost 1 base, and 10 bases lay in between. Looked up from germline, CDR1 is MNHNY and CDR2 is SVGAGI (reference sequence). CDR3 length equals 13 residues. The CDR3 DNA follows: TGTGCCAGCACGGTGGGGGGGAACACTGAAGCTTTCTTT. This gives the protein CASTVGGNTEAFF.

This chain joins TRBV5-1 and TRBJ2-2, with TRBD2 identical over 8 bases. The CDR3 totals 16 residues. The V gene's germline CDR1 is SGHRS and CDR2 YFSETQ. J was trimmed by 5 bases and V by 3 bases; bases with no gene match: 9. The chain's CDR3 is CASSSATSVVTGELFF. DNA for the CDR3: TGCGCCAGCAGCTCGGCGACTAGCGTCGTGACCGGGGAGCTGTTTTTT.

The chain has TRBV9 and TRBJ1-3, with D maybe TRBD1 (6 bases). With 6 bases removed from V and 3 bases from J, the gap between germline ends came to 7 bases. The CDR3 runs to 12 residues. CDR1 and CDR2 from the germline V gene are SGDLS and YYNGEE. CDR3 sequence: CASKGGGNTIYF. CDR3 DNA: TGTGCCAGCAAAGGGGGTGGAAACACCATATATTTT.

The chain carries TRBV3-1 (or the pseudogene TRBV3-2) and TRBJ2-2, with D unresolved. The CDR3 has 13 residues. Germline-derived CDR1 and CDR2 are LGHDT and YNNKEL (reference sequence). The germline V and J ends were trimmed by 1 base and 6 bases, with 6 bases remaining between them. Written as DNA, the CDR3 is TGTGCCAGCAGCCAAGCGGTGGCCGGGGAGCTGTTTTTT. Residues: CASSQAVAGELFF.

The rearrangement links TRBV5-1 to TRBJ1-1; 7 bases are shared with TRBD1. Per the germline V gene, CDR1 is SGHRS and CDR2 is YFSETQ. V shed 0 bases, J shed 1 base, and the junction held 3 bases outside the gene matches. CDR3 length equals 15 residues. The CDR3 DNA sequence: TGCGCCAGCAGCTTGGAGGGACAGAGGAACACTGAAGCTTTCTTT. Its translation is CASSLEGQRNTEAFF.

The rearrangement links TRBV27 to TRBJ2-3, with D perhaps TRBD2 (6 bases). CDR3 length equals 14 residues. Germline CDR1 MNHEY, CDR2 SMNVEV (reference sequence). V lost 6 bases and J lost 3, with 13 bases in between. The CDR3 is CASRDWDLTDTQYF. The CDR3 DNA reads TGTGCCAGCAGGGATTGGGACTTAACAGATACGCAGTATTTT.

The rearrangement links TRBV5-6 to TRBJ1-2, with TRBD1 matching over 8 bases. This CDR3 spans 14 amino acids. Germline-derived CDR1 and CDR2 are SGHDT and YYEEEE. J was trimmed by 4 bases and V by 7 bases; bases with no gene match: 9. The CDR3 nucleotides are TGTGCCAGCGAGGACAGGGCAGTTAGCTATGGCTACACCTTC. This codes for CASEDRAVSYGYTF.